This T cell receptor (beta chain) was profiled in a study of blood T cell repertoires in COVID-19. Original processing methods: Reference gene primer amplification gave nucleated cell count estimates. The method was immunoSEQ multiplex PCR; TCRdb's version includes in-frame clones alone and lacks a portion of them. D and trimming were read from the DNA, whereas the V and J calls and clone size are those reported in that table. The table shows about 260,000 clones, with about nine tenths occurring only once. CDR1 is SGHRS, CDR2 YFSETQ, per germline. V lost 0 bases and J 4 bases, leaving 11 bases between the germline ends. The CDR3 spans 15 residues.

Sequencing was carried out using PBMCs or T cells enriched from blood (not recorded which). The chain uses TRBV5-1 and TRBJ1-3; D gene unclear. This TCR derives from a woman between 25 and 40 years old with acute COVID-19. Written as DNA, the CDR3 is TGCGCCAGCAGCTTGGGACCCGGGTACGGAAACACCATATATTTT. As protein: CASSLGPGYGNTIYF.